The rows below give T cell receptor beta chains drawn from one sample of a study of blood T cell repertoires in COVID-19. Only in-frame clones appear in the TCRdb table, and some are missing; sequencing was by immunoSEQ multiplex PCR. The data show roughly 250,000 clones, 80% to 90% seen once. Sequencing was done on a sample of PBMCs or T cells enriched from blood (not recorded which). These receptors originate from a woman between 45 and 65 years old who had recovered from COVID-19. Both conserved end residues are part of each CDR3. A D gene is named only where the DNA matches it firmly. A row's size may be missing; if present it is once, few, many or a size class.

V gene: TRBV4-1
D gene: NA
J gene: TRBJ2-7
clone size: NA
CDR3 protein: CASRLGIIHGNYEQYF
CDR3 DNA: TGCGCCAGCAGACTAGGTATAATTCACGGGAATTACGAGCAGTACTTC

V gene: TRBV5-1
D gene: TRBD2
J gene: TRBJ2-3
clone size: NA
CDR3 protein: CASSLLTSGGTDTQYF
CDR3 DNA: TGCGCCAGCAGCTTACTGACTAGCGGGGGCACAGATACGCAGTATTTT

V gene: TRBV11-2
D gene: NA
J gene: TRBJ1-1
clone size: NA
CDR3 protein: CASSLYPKAGNTEAFF
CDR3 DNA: TGTGCCAGCAGCTTATATCCTAAGGCGGGAAACACTGAAGCTTTCTTT

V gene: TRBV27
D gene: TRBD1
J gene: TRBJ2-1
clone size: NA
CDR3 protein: CASSFLDRYQDEQFF
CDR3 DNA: TGTGCCAGCAGTTTTCTGGACAGGTATCAGGATGAGCAGTTCTTC

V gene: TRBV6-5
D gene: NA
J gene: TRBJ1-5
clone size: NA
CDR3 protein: CASSPEPVNDQPQHF
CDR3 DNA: TGTGCCAGCAGTCCTGAACCAGTCAACGATCAGCCCCAGCATTTT

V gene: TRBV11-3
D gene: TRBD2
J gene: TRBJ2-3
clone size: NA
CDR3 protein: CASSFSGRNTDTQYF
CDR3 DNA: TGTGCCAGCAGCTTTAGCGGGAGAAACACAGATACGCAGTATTTT

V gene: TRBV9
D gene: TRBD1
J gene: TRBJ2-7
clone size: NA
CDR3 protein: CASSAGTGGYEQYF
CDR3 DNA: TGTGCCAGCAGCGCCGGGACAGGGGGTTACGAGCAGTACTTC

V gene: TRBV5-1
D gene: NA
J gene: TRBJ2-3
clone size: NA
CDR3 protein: CASSWGRSSTDTQYF
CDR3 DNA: TGCGCCAGCAGTTGGGGGCGGTCTAGCACAGATACGCAGTATTTT

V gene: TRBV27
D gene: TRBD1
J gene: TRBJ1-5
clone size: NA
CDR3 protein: CASSFRQGRSDQPQHF
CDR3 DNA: TGTGCCAGCAGTTTTCGACAGGGGAGATCTGATCAGCCCCAGCATTTT

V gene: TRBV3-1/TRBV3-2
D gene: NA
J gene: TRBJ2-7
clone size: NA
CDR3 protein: CASSQEGGRTYEQYF
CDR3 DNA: TGTGCCAGCAGCCAAGAAGGAGGCAGGACCTACGAGCAGTACTTC

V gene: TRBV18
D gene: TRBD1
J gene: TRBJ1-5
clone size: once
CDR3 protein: CASSSSQGSNQPQHF
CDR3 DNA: TGTGCCAGCTCATCCTCACAGGGGAGCAATCAGCCCCAGCATTTT

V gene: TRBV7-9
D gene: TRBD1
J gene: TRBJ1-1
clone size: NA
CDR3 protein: CASSSVGDRNTEAFF
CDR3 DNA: TGTGCCAGCAGCTCGGTCGGGGACAGGAACACTGAAGCTTTCTTT

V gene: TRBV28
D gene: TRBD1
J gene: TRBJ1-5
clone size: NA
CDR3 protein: CASSSPRGQESNQPQHF
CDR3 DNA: TGTGCCAGCAGTTCCCCTAGGGGACAGGAGAGCAATCAGCCCCAGCATTTT

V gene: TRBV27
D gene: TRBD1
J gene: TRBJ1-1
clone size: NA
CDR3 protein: CASSLSYWTGNTEAFF
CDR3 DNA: TGTGCCAGCAGTTTGTCCTACTGGACAGGGAATACTGAAGCTTTCTTT

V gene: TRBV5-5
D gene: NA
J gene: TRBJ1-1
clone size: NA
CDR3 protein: CASSIRTVMNTEAFF
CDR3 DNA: TGTGCCAGCAGCATACGGACAGTAATGAACACTGAAGCTTTCTTT

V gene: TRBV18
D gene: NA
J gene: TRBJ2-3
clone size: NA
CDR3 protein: CASSPGLLTTDTQYF
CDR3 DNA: TGTGCCAGCTCACCAGGACTACTCACCACCGATACGCAGTATTTT

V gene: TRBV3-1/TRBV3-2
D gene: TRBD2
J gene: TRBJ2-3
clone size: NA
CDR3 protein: CASSPPGAGATDTQYF
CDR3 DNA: TGTGCCAGCAGCCCCCCGGGAGCGGGGGCCACAGATACGCAGTATTTT

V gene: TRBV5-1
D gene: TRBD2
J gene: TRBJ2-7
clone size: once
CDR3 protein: CASSLDGGGLYEQYF
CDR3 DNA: TGCGCCAGCAGCTTGGATGGGGGAGGGCTCTACGAGCAGTACTTC

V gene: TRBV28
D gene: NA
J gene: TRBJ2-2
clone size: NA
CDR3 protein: CASGFGELFF
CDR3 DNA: TGTGCCAGCGGCTTCGGGGAGCTGTTTTTT

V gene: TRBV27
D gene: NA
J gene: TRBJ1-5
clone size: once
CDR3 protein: CASSLKGVSQPQHF
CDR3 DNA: TGTGCCAGCAGTTTGAAAGGGGTGAGTCAGCCCCAGCATTTT

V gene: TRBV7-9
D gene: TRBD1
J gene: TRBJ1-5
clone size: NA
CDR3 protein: CASSLSRQGSNQPQHF
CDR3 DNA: TGTGCCAGCAGCTTGTCTAGACAGGGCAGCAATCAGCCCCAGCATTTT

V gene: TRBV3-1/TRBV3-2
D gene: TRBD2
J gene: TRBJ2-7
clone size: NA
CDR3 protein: CASSQDLASGASSYEQYF
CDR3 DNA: TGTGCCAGCAGCCAAGATCTGGCTAGCGGGGCGAGCTCCTACGAGCAGTACTTC

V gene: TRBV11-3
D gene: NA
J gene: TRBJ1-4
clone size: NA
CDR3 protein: CATSGCEKLFF
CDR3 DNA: TGTGCCACCTCAGGGTGTGAAAAACTGTTTTTT

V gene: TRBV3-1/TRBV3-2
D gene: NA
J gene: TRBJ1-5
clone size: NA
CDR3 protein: CASSQSLNQPQHF
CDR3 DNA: TGTGCCAGCAGCCAATCCCTCAATCAGCCCCAGCATTTT

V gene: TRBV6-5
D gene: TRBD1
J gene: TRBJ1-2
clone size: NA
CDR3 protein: CASSYGQGDGYTF
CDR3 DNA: TGTGCCAGCAGTTACGGACAGGGGGACGGCTACACCTTC

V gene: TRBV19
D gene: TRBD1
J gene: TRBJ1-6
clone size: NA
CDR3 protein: CASRRQGENSPLHF
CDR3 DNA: TGTGCCAGTAGGAGACAGGGGGAAAATTCACCCCTCCACTTT

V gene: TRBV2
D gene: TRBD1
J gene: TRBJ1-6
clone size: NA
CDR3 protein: CASRGQYNSPLHF
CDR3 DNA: TGTGCCAGCAGGGGACAGTATAATTCACCCCTCCACTTT

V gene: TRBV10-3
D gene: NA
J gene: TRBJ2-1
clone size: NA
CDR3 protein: CAISESFSQGRYNEQFF
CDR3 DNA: TGTGCCATCAGTGAGTCTTTTTCGCAGGGGCGTTACAATGAGCAGTTCTTC

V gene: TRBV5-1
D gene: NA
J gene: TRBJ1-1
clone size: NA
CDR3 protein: CASSLAGVRGTEAFF
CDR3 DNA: TGCGCCAGCAGCTTGGCCGGGGTTCGAGGCACTGAAGCTTTCTTT

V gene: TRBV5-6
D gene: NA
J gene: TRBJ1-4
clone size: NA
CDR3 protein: CASSLGTSVEKLFF
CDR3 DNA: TGTGCCAGCAGCTTGGGTACGTCGGTTGAAAAACTGTTTTTT

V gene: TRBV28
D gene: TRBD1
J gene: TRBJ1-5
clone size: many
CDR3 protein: CASSLTGGNQPQHF
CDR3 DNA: TGTGCCAGCAGTTTAACAGGGGGCAATCAGCCCCAGCATTTT

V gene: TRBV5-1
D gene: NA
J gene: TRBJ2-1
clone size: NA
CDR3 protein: CASSLSGHHGDEQFF
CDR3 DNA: TGCGCCAGCAGCTTATCGGGACACCACGGGGATGAGCAGTTCTTC

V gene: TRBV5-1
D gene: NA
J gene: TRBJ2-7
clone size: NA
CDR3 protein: CASSLNSGKAYEQYF
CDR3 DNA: TGCGCCAGCAGCCTAAATAGCGGTAAAGCCTACGAGCAGTACTTC

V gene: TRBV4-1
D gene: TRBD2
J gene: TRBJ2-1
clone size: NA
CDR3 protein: CASRPGLAGSNEQFF
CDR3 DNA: TGCGCCAGCAGGCCGGGACTAGCGGGAAGCAATGAGCAGTTCTTC

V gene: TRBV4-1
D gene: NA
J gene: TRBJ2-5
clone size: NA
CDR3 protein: CASSQDPGQETQYF
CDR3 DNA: TGCGCCAGCAGCCAAGATCCGGGTCAAGAGACCCAGTACTTC

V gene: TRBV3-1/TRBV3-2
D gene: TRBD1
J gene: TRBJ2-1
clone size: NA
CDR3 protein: CASSQGYRGDEQFF
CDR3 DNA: TGTGCCAGCAGCCAAGGGTACAGGGGAGATGAGCAGTTCTTC

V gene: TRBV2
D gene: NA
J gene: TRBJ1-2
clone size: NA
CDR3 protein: CASTLQRGGVFGYTF
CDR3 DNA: TGTGCCAGCACCCTCCAAAGGGGCGGGGTATTTGGCTACACCTTC

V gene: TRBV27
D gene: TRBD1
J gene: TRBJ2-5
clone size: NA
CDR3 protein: CASSYRGETQYF
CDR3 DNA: TGTGCCAGCAGTTACAGGGGTGAGACCCAGTACTTC

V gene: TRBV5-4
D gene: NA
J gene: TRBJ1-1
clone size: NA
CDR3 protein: CASSPGSGEAFF
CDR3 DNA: TGTGCCAGCAGCCCCGGGTCCGGTGAAGCTTTCTTT

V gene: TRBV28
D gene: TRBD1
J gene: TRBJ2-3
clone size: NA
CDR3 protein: CASSETGGRTDTQYF
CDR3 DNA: TGTGCCAGCAGTGAAACAGGGGGCCGGACAGATACGCAGTATTTT

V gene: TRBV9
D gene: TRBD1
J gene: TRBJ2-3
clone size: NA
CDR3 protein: CASSGATGGVTQYF
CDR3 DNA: TGTGCCAGCAGCGGAGCGACAGGGGGAGTTACGCAGTATTTT

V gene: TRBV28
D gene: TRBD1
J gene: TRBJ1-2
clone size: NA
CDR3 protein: CASRRTGGGGRYGYTF
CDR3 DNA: TGTGCCAGCAGAAGGACAGGAGGTGGGGGAAGGTATGGCTACACCTTC

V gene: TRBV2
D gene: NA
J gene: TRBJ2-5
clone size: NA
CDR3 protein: CASMAELRETQYF
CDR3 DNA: TGTGCCAGCATGGCGGAGCTCCGGGAGACCCAGTACTTC

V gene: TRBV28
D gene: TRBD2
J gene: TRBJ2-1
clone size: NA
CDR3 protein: CASTLPWGGSRNEQFF
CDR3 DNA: TGTGCCAGCACCCTCCCTTGGGGCGGGAGTCGCAATGAGCAGTTCTTC

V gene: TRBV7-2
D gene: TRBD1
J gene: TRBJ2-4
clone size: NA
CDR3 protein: CASSLEYRGFDIQYF
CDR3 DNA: TGTGCCAGCAGCTTAGAGTACAGGGGGTTCGACATTCAGTACTTC

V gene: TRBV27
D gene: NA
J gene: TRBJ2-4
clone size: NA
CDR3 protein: CASTHVPGNIQYF
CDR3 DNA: TGTGCCAGCACCCACGTTCCGGGGAACATTCAGTACTTC

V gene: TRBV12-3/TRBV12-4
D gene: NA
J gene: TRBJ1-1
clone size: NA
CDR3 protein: CASSSGYVTEAFF
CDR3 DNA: TGTGCCAGCAGCTCAGGGTATGTGACTGAAGCTTTCTTT

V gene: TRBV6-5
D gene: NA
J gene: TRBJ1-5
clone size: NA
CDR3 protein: CASSYLNSNQPQHF
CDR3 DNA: TGTGCCAGCAGTTACTTAAATAGCAATCAGCCCCAGCATTTT

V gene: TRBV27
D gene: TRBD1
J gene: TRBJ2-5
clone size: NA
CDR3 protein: CASSPIDRGRETQYF
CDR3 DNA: TGTGCCAGCAGTCCCATTGACAGGGGGAGGGAGACCCAGTACTTC

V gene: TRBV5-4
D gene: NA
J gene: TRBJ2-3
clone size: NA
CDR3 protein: CASGRDSTDTQYF
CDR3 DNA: TGTGCCAGCGGGCGGGACAGCACAGATACGCAGTATTTT

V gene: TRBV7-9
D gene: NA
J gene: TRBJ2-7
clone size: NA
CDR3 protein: CASSHDGQTYEQYF
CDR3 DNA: TGTGCCAGCAGCCATGACGGACAGACCTACGAGCAGTACTTC

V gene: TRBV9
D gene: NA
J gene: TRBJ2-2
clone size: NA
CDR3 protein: CASSVERGLTGELFF
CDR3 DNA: TGTGCCAGCAGCGTAGAAAGGGGCCTAACCGGGGAGCTGTTTTTT

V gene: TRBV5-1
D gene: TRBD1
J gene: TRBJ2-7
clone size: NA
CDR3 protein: CASSLRQGMGEQYF
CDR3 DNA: TGCGCCAGCAGCCTCAGACAGGGGATGGGGGAGCAGTACTTC

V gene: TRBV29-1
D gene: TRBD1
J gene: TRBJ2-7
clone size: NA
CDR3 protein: CSVLGQGYEQYF
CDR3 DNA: TGCAGCGTTCTCGGACAGGGTTACGAGCAGTACTTC

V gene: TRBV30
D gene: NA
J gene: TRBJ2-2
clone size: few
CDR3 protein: CAWRETRRDTGELFF
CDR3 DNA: TGTGCCTGGAGGGAAACCAGGCGGGACACCGGGGAGCTGTTTTTT

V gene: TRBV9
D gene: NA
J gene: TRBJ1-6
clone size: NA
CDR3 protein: CASSQVSGVNSPLHF
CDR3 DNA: TGTGCCAGCAGCCAAGTGAGCGGGGTAAATTCACCCCTCCACTTT

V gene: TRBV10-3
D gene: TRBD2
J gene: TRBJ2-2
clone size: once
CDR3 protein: CAISEWGLAGRTGELFF
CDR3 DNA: TGTGCCATCAGTGAGTGGGGTCTAGCGGGACGCACCGGGGAGCTGTTTTTT

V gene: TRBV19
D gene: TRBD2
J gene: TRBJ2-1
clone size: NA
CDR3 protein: CASTSYRWGRTSGIGEQFF
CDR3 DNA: TGTGCCAGTACCTCATATCGGTGGGGGAGGACTAGCGGGATCGGTGAGCAGTTCTTC